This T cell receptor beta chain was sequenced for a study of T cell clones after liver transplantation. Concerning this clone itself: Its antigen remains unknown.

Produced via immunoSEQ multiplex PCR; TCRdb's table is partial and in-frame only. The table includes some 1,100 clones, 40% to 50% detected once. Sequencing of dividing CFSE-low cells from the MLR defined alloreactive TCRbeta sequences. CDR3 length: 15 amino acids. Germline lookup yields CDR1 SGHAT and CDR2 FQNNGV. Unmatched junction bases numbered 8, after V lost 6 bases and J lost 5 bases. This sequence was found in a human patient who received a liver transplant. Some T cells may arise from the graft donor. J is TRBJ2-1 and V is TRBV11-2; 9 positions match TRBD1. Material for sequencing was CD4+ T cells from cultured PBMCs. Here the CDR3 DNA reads TGTGCCAGCAGTCTTAGGACAGGGGCAAACAATGAGCAGTTCTTC. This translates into CASSLRTGANNEQFF.